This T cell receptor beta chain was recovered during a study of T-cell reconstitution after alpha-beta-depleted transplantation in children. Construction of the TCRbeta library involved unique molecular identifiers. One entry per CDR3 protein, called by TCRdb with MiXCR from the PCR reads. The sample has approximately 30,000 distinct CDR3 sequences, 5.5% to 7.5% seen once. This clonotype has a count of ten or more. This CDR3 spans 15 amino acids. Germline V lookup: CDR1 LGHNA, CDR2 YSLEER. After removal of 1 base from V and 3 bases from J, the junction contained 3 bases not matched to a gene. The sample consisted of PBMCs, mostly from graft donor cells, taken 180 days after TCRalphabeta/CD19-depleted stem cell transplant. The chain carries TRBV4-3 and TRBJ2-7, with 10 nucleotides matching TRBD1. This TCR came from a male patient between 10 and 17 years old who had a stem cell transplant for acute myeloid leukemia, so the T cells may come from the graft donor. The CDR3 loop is CASSQAGTGVYEQYF. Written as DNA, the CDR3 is TGCGCCAGCAGCCAAGCCGGGACAGGGGTCTACGAGCAGTACTTC.